A selection of T cell receptor beta chains follows, all from one sample in a study of T cell repertoires in cytomegalovirus infection. TCRdb reprocessed the reads via MiXCR and lists one record per CDR3 protein. The sample shows about 830,000 distinct CDR3 sequences, about 30% of them seen only once. Antigen specificity for these receptors is unknown. Source: cultured CD8+ T cells from PBMCs, taken from culture after CMV antigen stimulation. Source of these receptors: a human donor in good health (CMV status not recorded). Some clones in this sample may be carry-over from other donors' samples. Each CDR3 is given with its conserved first and last residue. Fields, in order: D gene, V gene, J gene, clone size, CDR3 protein, CDR3 DNA. D genes are given only for firm matches. Only some rows state a clone size, as once, few, many or a class for expanded clones.

D gene: TRBD2; V gene: TRBV6-1; J gene: TRBJ2-1; clone size: few; CDR3 protein: CASSEWSLAGGDEQFF; CDR3 DNA: TGTGCCAGCAGTGAATGGAGTCTAGCGGGGGGCGATGAGCAGTTCTTC
D gene: NA; V gene: TRBV27; J gene: TRBJ1-2; clone size: few; CDR3 protein: CASSLGGRANYGYTF; CDR3 DNA: TGTGCCAGCAGTTTGGGGGGCCGGGCTAACTATGGCTACACCTTC
D gene: TRBD1; V gene: TRBV29-1; J gene: TRBJ1-2; clone size: NA; CDR3 protein: CSVEDLGQGKYYGYTF; CDR3 DNA: TGCAGCGTTGAAGATCTAGGACAGGGGAAGTACTATGGCTACACCTTC
D gene: NA; V gene: TRBV19; J gene: TRBJ2-3; clone size: NA; CDR3 protein: CASSIKGRSTDTQYF; CDR3 DNA: TGTGCCAGTAGTATTAAGGGCAGGAGCACAGATACGCAGTATTTT
D gene: TRBD2; V gene: TRBV11-2; J gene: TRBJ2-5; clone size: NA; CDR3 protein: CASSHAGGPFQETQYF; CDR3 DNA: TGTGCCAGCAGCCATGCGGGGGGGCCATTCCAAGAGACCCAGTACTTC
D gene: NA; V gene: TRBV29-1; J gene: TRBJ1-4; clone size: once; CDR3 protein: CSVLSGEKLFF; CDR3 DNA: TGCAGCGTCCTTTCCGGTGAAAAACTGTTTTTT
D gene: NA; V gene: TRBV4-1; J gene: TRBJ2-5; clone size: few; CDR3 protein: CASSQNLGSQETQYF; CDR3 DNA: TGCGCCAGCAGCCAAAACCTTGGCAGCCAAGAGACCCAGTACTTC
D gene: NA; V gene: TRBV6-5; J gene: TRBJ1-6; clone size: NA; CDR3 protein: CASSYYRGTTYNSPLHF; CDR3 DNA: TGTGCCAGCAGTTACTACCGGGGGACAACGTATAATTCACCCCTCCACTTT
D gene: NA; V gene: TRBV19; J gene: TRBJ2-2; clone size: NA; CDR3 protein: CASSEGGLNTGELFF; CDR3 DNA: TGTGCCAGTAGCGAGGGGGGCTTGAACACCGGGGAGCTGTTTTTT
D gene: NA; V gene: TRBV5-1; J gene: TRBJ1-1; clone size: once; CDR3 protein: CASSLDLGMNTEAFF; CDR3 DNA: TGCGCCAGCAGCTTGGATCTGGGGATGAACACTGAAGCTTTCTTT
D gene: NA; V gene: TRBV2; J gene: TRBJ1-3; clone size: few; CDR3 protein: CASYGQAKTGNTIYF; CDR3 DNA: TGTGCCAGCTACGGCCAAGCGAAGACTGGAAACACCATATATTTT
D gene: NA; V gene: TRBV6-2/TRBV6-3; J gene: TRBJ2-1; clone size: NA; CDR3 protein: CATWKGVNNEQFF; CDR3 DNA: TGTGCCACCTGGAAGGGGGTTAACAATGAGCAGTTCTTC
D gene: TRBD1; V gene: TRBV7-2; J gene: TRBJ1-5; clone size: many; CDR3 protein: CASSPGTGRGYSNQPQHF; CDR3 DNA: TGTGCCAGCAGCCCCGGGACAGGGAGGGGATATAGCAATCAGCCCCAGCATTTT
D gene: TRBD1; V gene: TRBV29-1; J gene: TRBJ1-1; clone size: once; CDR3 protein: CSPKNKTGGRGSTEAFF; CDR3 DNA: TGCAGCCCAAAGAATAAAACAGGGGGCCGAGGGAGCACTGAAGCTTTCTTT
D gene: NA; V gene: TRBV6-1; J gene: TRBJ1-1; clone size: NA; CDR3 protein: CASRHPWNTEAFF; CDR3 DNA: TGTGCCAGCAGGCACCCTTGGAACACTGAAGCTTTCTTT
D gene: NA; V gene: TRBV29-1; J gene: TRBJ2-5; clone size: NA; CDR3 protein: CSVVQGGETQYF; CDR3 DNA: TGCAGCGTTGTTCAGGGGGGGGAGACCCAGTACTTC
D gene: TRBD1; V gene: TRBV4-1; J gene: TRBJ1-1; clone size: few; CDR3 protein: CASSLRTGHTEAFF; CDR3 DNA: TGCGCCAGCAGCCTACGGACAGGGCACACTGAAGCTTTCTTT
D gene: NA; V gene: TRBV6-2/TRBV6-3; J gene: TRBJ1-2; clone size: NA; CDR3 protein: CASSYSGRFGYTF; CDR3 DNA: TGTGCCAGCAGTTACTCAGGGCGGTTTGGCTACACCTTC
D gene: NA; V gene: TRBV27; J gene: TRBJ2-7; clone size: few; CDR3 protein: CASSLSGGASHEQYF; CDR3 DNA: TGTGCCAGCAGTTTATCTGGGGGGGCGAGCCACGAGCAGTACTTC
D gene: NA; V gene: TRBV28; J gene: TRBJ1-6; clone size: NA; CDR3 protein: CASSLPGPNSPLHF; CDR3 DNA: TGTGCCAGCAGTTTGCCAGGGCCTAATTCACCCCTCCACTTT
D gene: TRBD1; V gene: TRBV20-1; J gene: TRBJ1-2; clone size: few; CDR3 protein: CSARDSGQASGYGYTF; CDR3 DNA: TGCAGTGCTAGAGATAGTGGACAGGCCAGCGGCTATGGCTACACCTTC
D gene: TRBD1; V gene: TRBV28; J gene: TRBJ2-1; clone size: NA; CDR3 protein: CASSLSVYGQGHNEQFF; CDR3 DNA: TGTGCCAGCAGTTTATCCGTCTATGGACAGGGACACAATGAGCAGTTCTTC
D gene: NA; V gene: TRBV6-6; J gene: TRBJ1-6; clone size: NA; CDR3 protein: CASSYSTGGPLGGLHF; CDR3 DNA: TGTGCCAGCAGTTACTCGACGGGGGGCCCCCTTGGGGGCCTCCACTTT
D gene: TRBD2; V gene: TRBV6-5; J gene: TRBJ2-5; clone size: few; CDR3 protein: CASSYLGPVGGEETQYF; CDR3 DNA: TGTGCCAGCAGTTACCTCGGCCCTGTGGGAGGGGAAGAGACCCAGTACTTC
D gene: NA; V gene: TRBV2; J gene: TRBJ1-1; clone size: NA; CDR3 protein: CVGRQRLMNTEAFF; CDR3 DNA: TGTGTCGGACGACAGCGATTAATGAACACTGAAGCTTTCTTT
D gene: NA; V gene: TRBV2; J gene: TRBJ2-7; clone size: NA; CDR3 protein: CASIPGGGEQYF; CDR3 DNA: TGTGCCAGCATCCCCGGAGGGGGCGAGCAGTACTTC
D gene: NA; V gene: TRBV3-1; J gene: TRBJ2-5; clone size: once; CDR3 protein: CASSLPRGRGETQYF; CDR3 DNA: TGTGCCAGCAGCCTTCCGCGGGGCCGTGGAGAGACCCAGTACTTC
D gene: TRBD1; V gene: TRBV12-3/TRBV12-4; J gene: TRBJ2-7; clone size: NA; CDR3 protein: CASSRTGPYEQYF; CDR3 DNA: TGTGCCAGCAGTCGGACAGGCCCCTACGAGCAGTACTTC
D gene: NA; V gene: TRBV7-9; J gene: TRBJ1-3; clone size: few; CDR3 protein: CASSPKLGVKGGNTIYF; CDR3 DNA: TGTGCCAGCAGCCCGAAACTGGGAGTAAAGGGAGGAAACACCATATATTTT
D gene: NA; V gene: TRBV5-5; J gene: TRBJ1-1; clone size: NA; CDR3 protein: CASSLSGAETEAFF; CDR3 DNA: TGTGCCAGCAGCTTGTCTGGGGCTGAAACTGAAGCTTTCTTT
D gene: NA; V gene: TRBV5-6; J gene: TRBJ1-6; clone size: NA; CDR3 protein: CASSSGRPNSPLHF; CDR3 DNA: TGTGCCAGCAGCTCCGGACGGCCTAATTCACCCCTCCACTTT
D gene: TRBD1; V gene: TRBV10-3; J gene: TRBJ2-7; clone size: NA; CDR3 protein: CAMRTGTGGEQYF; CDR3 DNA: TGTGCCATGAGGACCGGGACAGGTGGCGAGCAGTACTTC
D gene: NA; V gene: TRBV27; J gene: TRBJ1-6; clone size: NA; CDR3 protein: CASSLNPGLNSPLHF; CDR3 DNA: TGTGCCAGCAGTTTAAATCCAGGGCTAAATTCACCCCTCCACTTT
D gene: NA; V gene: TRBV12-3/TRBV12-4; J gene: TRBJ2-5; clone size: many; CDR3 protein: CASSLRQETQYF; CDR3 DNA: TGTGCCAGCAGTTTGAGGCAAGAGACCCAGTACTTC
D gene: NA; V gene: TRBV19; J gene: TRBJ1-1; clone size: NA; CDR3 protein: CASSTGPRLAKVSEAFF; CDR3 DNA: TGTGCCAGTAGTACCGGCCCCAGGCTCGCAAAGGTCTCTGAAGCTTTCTTT
D gene: NA; V gene: TRBV4-2; J gene: TRBJ1-4; clone size: once; CDR3 protein: CASSQVTGRDAEKLFF; CDR3 DNA: TGTGCCAGCAGCCAAGTAACGGGGAGGGACGCCGAAAAACTGTTTTTT
D gene: NA; V gene: TRBV2; J gene: TRBJ2-7; clone size: NA; CDR3 protein: CASSESGRSSYEQYF; CDR3 DNA: TGTGCCAGCAGCGAATCAGGGAGGAGCTCCTACGAGCAGTACTTC
D gene: NA; V gene: TRBV27; J gene: TRBJ1-6; clone size: NA; CDR3 protein: CASSPPGGSRGHLHF; CDR3 DNA: TGTGCCAGCAGTCCTCCGGGGGGGAGCCGTGGTCACCTCCACTTT